The T cell receptor (beta chain) described here comes from a study of blood T cell repertoires in COVID-19. Study details: Samples came from the United States, Italy and Spain, spanning acute and convalescent COVID-19. The analysed material was cDNA or gDNA that came from T cells, B-cell-depleted T cells, or PBMCs.

Study processing details: Counts of nucleated cells, estimated from reference gene primer amplification, were obtained. Profiling relied on immunoSEQ multiplex PCR, and the TCRdb table lists in-frame clones only, not all of them. The V and J calls and clone size come from that table; D and trimming were worked out from the DNA. Among about 210,000 clones listed, about 90% were seen once. This clone was counted a single time. The sequenced material came from peripheral blood. The sequence came from a man between 18 and 29 years old with active or convalescent COVID-19.

The CDR3 region has the DNA TGTGCCAGCATATTGGACAGGGGCTCCTATAATTCACCCCTCCACTTT. Translation gives CASILDRGSYNSPLHF. This rearrangement joins TRBV2 to TRBJ1-6; 9 nucleotides align to TRBD1. Germline CDR1 SNHLY, CDR2 FYNNEI. The CDR3 covers 16 residues. The J segment lost 0 bases and the V segment lost 7 bases, leaving 4 bases of the junction unmatched.